One sample yielded the 17 T cell receptor beta chains listed below, sequenced in a study of T cell responses to AZD1222 COVID-19 vaccine. The repertoire was sequenced with immunoSEQ multiplex PCR; TCRdb's copy has only in-frame clones and lacks some. The data contain roughly 150,000 clones, 85% to 95% of them seen just once; the ten biggest clones take up approximately 1.4%. The sequencing used peripheral blood, collected on day 0 of AZD1222 vaccination. The receptors shown here come from an adult in good health.

The chain uses TRBV27 and TRBJ2-5; a possible D gene is TRBD2 (7 bases). The V end lost 2 bases, the J end lost 7 bases, and 20 bases lay between the germline ends. CDR3 size: 16 residues. CDR1 is MNHEY and CDR2 is SMNVEV in the germline V gene (reference sequence). The DNA of the CDR3 is TGTGCCAGCAGTTTAGTGGGGGGGGCCGGGTTTGGGACCCAGTACTTC. This codes for CASSLVGGAGFGTQYF.

V is TRBV28 and J is TRBJ1-1; 8 bases are shared with TRBD1. Germline V gene lookup returns CDR1 MDHEN and CDR2 SYDVKM. J gave up 7 bases and V 10 bases, and 8 bases lay outside the gene matches. The CDR3 totals 12 residues. This chain's CDR3 is CAIQGALGEAFF. Written as DNA, the CDR3 is TGTGCCATCCAGGGGGCGCTGGGTGAAGCTTTCTTT.

The chain has TRBV27 and TRBJ1-4; TRBD1 aligns across 7 bases. J lost 3 bases, V lost 7 bases, and 2 bases had no gene match. CDR1 and CDR2 (germline): MNHEY, SMNVEV (reference sequence). There are 13 residues in the CDR3. The CDR3 spells CASTGTANEKLFF. CDR3 coding DNA: TGTGCCAGCACCGGGACAGCTAATGAAAAACTGTTTTTT.

This clone came up once. The chain is built from TRBV7-6 and TRBJ1-4; 9 bases align to TRBD1. This CDR3 is 16 amino acids long. The germline gives CDR1 SGHVS, CDR2 FNYEAQ. The trim removed 0 bases at V and 1 base at J, leaving 0 bases unmatched. The DNA of the CDR3 is TGTGCCAGCAGCTTAGCGGGACAGGGAACTAATGAAAAACTGTTTTTT. This codes for CASSLAGQGTNEKLFF.

J is TRBJ2-3 and V is TRBV7-2; possibly TRBD2 for D (6 bases). Germline V gene data show CDR1 as SGHTA and CDR2 as FQGNSA. The CDR3 runs 12 residues. The V end was cut by 8 bases, the J end by 6 bases, with 12 bases between. The CDR3 loop reads CASGTSSDTQYF. CDR3 coding DNA: TGTGCCAGCGGCACTAGCAGCGATACGCAGTATTTT.

The chain combines TRBV11-3 with TRBJ2-7, with D hard to call. The CDR3 consists of 15 residues. V was trimmed by 2 bases and J by 1 base, leaving 12 bases between them. CDR1 is SGHNT, CDR2 YENEEA, per germline. The CDR3 protein is CASSLSPASSYEQYF. The CDR3 region has the DNA TGTGCCAGCAGCTTATCGCCGGCAAGTTCCTACGAGCAGTACTTC.

The rearrangement joins TRBV7-2 to TRBJ2-1; 8 bases are shared with TRBD2. CDR1 is SGHTA and CDR2 is FQGNSA in the germline V gene. V was clipped by 5 bases and J by 0 bases; unmatched bases: 3. There are 15 residues in the CDR3. The CDR3 nucleotides read TGTGCCAGCAGCCTTGGGACTAGCTCCTACAATGAGCAGTTCTTC. Amino acid sequence: CASSLGTSSYNEQFF.

For the CDR3, the DNA is TGCAGCGTTCACCACCCTGGGGGTGGCAATGAGCAGTTCTTC. Translated, it gives CSVHHPGGGNEQFF. The chain recombines TRBV29-1 with TRBJ2-1; D may be TRBD1 or TRBD2 (5 bases each). The CDR3 loop spans 14 amino acids. Trimming cost V 5 bases and J 6 bases, with 17 bases left between them. Germline assignment: CDR1 SQVTM and CDR2 ANQGSEA.

The rearrangement uses TRBV18 and TRBJ2-5; the match to TRBD2 covers 7 bases. This CDR3 spans 15 amino acids. Germline values: CDR1 KGHSH, CDR2 LQKENI. Germline trimming cut 1 base from V and 1 base from J; bases unmatched to any gene: 3. DNA of the CDR3: TGTGCCAGCTCACCACGGCTAGCGGTCCAAGAGACCCAGTACTTC. Its protein product is CASSPRLAVQETQYF.

This clone has a handful of counts. This chain joins TRBV20-1 and TRBJ1-2, with D uncertain. The CDR3 is made up of 11 amino acids. CDR1 and CDR2 (germline): DFQATT, SNEGSKA (reference sequence). Trimming stripped 2 bases from V and 6 bases from J, with 7 bases between. Here the CDR3 DNA reads TGCAGTGCTAGATTCCCGAATGGCTACACCTTC. Translated, it gives CSARFPNGYTF.

The chain employs TRBV4-3 and TRBJ1-3, with TRBD1 matching 10 bases. This CDR3 has 19 residues. Trimming took 4 bases from V and 2 from J; bases not matched to a gene: 14. CDR1 is LGHNA and CDR2 is YSLEER in the germline V gene. The CDR3 nucleotides read TGCGCCAGCAGCCGACGCCTTGCCGGGACAGGGGTCACTGGAAACACCATATATTTT. The encoded protein is CASSRRLAGTGVTGNTIYF.

The chain uses TRBV7-3 and TRBJ1-2, with TRBD1 as a possible D gene (5 bases). Germline V gene lookup returns CDR1 SGHTA and CDR2 FQGTGA. V was clipped by 1 base and J by 2 bases, with 11 bases between them. There are 15 residues in the CDR3. The CDR3 protein is CASSLSEPGNYGYTF. CDR3 coding DNA: TGTGCCAGCAGCTTAAGTGAGCCAGGGAACTATGGCTACACCTTC.

The chain employs TRBV4-1 and TRBJ1-1; 7 nucleotides align to TRBD1. The J segment lost 7 bases and the V segment lost 5 bases, leaving 7 bases of the junction unmatched. Germline V gene data show CDR1 as MGHRA and CDR2 as YSYEKL. There are 13 residues in the CDR3. CDR3 amino acids: CASSIPRGLEAFF. The DNA for the CDR3 is TGCGCCAGCAGCATCCCTAGGGGGCTTGAAGCTTTCTTT.

The chain links TRBV2 to TRBJ1-4; D might be TRBD1 (5 bases). V lost 3 bases to trimming and J lost 14 bases, with 16 bases between them. This CDR3 is built from 13 residues. Germline V gene sequence: CDR1 SNHLY, CDR2 FYNNEI. The CDR3 loop is CASSEEAGADLFF. The CDR3 nucleotides are TGTGCCAGCAGTGAGGAGGCCGGGGCCGATCTGTTTTTT.

The V and J genes are TRBV3-1 (or the pseudogene TRBV3-2) and TRBJ1-2; the D is unclear. V lost 3 bases and J 0 bases, leaving 8 bases between the germline ends. The CDR3 covers 14 residues. Germline-derived CDR1 and CDR2 are LGHDT and YNNKEL (reference sequence). In DNA form, the CDR3 reads TGTGCCAGCAGCCACCTCAGTACTAACTATGGCTACACCTTC. This encodes CASSHLSTNYGYTF.

This chain links TRBV7-3 with TRBJ2-1, with D possibly being TRBD2 (5 bases). The V end was cut by 2 bases, the J end by 7 bases, with 9 bases between. Germline loops: CDR1 SGHTA, CDR2 FQGTGA. CDR3 length: 13 amino acids. The CDR3 sequence: CASSLVRGNEQFF. Written as DNA, the CDR3 is TGTGCCAGCAGCTTAGTTAGAGGGAATGAGCAGTTCTTC.

The chain uses TRBV28 and TRBJ1-2; 7 bases fit TRBD1. From germline, CDR1 is MDHEN and CDR2 SYDVKM. The V and J ends lost 7 bases and 7 bases, in that order; junction bases with no gene match: 9. The CDR3 contains 13 residues. CDR3 coding DNA: TGTGCCAGCATGAAAGGGGGCAGGAGTGGCTACACCTTC. As protein: CASMKGGRSGYTF.